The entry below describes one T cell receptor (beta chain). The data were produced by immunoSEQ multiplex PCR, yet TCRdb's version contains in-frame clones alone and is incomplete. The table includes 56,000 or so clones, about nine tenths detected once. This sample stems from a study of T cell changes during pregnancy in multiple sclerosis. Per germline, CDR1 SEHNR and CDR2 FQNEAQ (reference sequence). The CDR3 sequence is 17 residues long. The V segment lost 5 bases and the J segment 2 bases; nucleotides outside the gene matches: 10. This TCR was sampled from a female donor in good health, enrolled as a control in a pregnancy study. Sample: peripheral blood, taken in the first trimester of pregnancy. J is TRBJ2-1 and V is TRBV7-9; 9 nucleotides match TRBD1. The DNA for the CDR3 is TGTGCCAGCAGCAATACGCGGGACAGGGACCCCTACAATGAGCAGTTCTTC. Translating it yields CASSNTRDRDPYNEQFF.